These 32 T cell receptor beta chains originate from one sample sequenced in a study of shared clonotypes between healthy human individuals. Generated by immunoSEQ multiplex PCR, the TCRdb table keeps only in-frame clones and is missing some. The sample consists of about 510,000 clones, roughly 85% of them appearing once. Sequenced sample: PBMCs. These receptor sequences come from a woman in her thirties or forties in good health. Some clones in this sample may be carry-over from other donors' samples.

Concerning this clone: Its ends do not fully match the called genes, so a read error is possible. This chain connects TRBV7-9 to TRBJ1-3; D unclear. From germline, CDR1 is SEHNR and CDR2 FQNEAQ (reference sequence). The CDR3 runs to 15 residues. The DNA of the CDR3 is TGTGCCAGCAGCTTATCGCCGAACTCTGTAAACACCATATATTTT. This gives the protein CASSLSPNSVNTIYF.

J is TRBJ2-1 and V is TRBV7-8; 13 bases match TRBD2. CDR3 length: 16 amino acids. CDR1 is SGHVS, CDR2 FQNEAQ, per germline. Trimming cost V 5 bases and J 9 bases; bases outside gene matches: 10. The CDR3 sequence: CASSLGLAGLAGEQFF. CDR3 nucleotide sequence: TGTGCCAGCAGCCTGGGACTAGCGGGGTTAGCGGGTGAGCAGTTCTTC.

V and J are TRBV29-1 and TRBJ2-7; possibly TRBD1 or TRBD2 for D (5 bases each). This CDR3 comprises 12 residues. V lost 8 bases, J lost 2 bases, and 13 bases lay in between. Germline loops: CDR1 SQVTM, CDR2 ANQGSEA. This CDR3 reads CSSRDGTYEQYF. CDR3 sequence (DNA): TGCAGCTCCCGGGACGGAACCTACGAGCAGTACTTC.

V is TRBV28 and J is TRBJ2-7; 7 bases agree with TRBD2. This CDR3 region has 14 residues. CDR1 and CDR2 from the germline V gene are MDHEN and SYDVKM. The trim removed 6 bases at V and 4 bases at J, leaving 9 bases unmatched. CDR3 sequence (DNA): TGTGCCAGCAGGGCGGGACTATTTACGTACGAGCAGTACTTC. Its translation: CASRAGLFTYEQYF. Together with reference TRBV28 and TRBJ2-7, the CDR3 gives the full variable domain: DVKVTQSSRYLVKRTGEKVFLECVQDMDHENMFWYRQDPGLGLRLIYFSYDVKMKEKGDIPEGYSVSREKKERFSLILESASTNQTSMYLCASRAGLFTYEQYFGPGTRLTVT.

V usage is TRBV28 and J usage is TRBJ1-4, with D possibly being TRBD1 (6 bases). Between the trimmed V and J ends, which lost 7 bases and 5 bases, there was a span of 8 bases. This CDR3 is built from 12 residues. The V gene's germline CDR1 is MDHEN and CDR2 SYDVKM. The CDR3 DNA is TGTGCCAGCACAGGGGTCAATGAAAAACTGTTTTTT. It yields the protein CASTGVNEKLFF. Filled out from reference TRBV28 and TRBJ1-4, the complete variable domain reads DVKVTQSSRYLVKRTGEKVFLECVQDMDHENMFWYRQDPGLGLRLIYFSYDVKMKEKGDIPEGYSVSREKKERFSLILESASTNQTSMYLCASTGVNEKLFFGSGTQLSVL.

The chain employs TRBV18 and TRBJ2-2, with D hard to call. The V gene lost 3 bases and the J gene lost 0 bases, with 11 bases spanning the gap. In germline, CDR1 is KGHSH, CDR2 LQKENI. The CDR3 extends over 16 amino acids. CDR3 sequence (DNA): TGTGCCAGCTCACCCGAACTCTCCTCGAACACCGGGGAGCTGTTTTTT. Its translation is CASSPELSSNTGELFF.

The chain uses TRBV5-1 and TRBJ2-3, with TRBD2 matching over 11 bases. In germline, CDR1 is SGHRS, CDR2 YFSETQ. The CDR3 is 15 amino acids. The V and J ends lost 3 bases and 6 bases, in that order; junction bases with no gene match: 6. The CDR3 DNA sequence: TGCGCCAGCAGCTCAGTAGCGGGAGGGCACGATACGCAGTATTTT. Protein: CASSSVAGGHDTQYF.

This chain joins TRBV7-3 and TRBJ2-1; D may be TRBD2 (5 bases). This CDR3 is 16 amino acids long. V lost 0 bases and J 7 bases, leaving 16 bases between the germline ends. Per germline, CDR1 SGHTA and CDR2 FQGTGA. Here the CDR3 DNA reads TGTGCCAGCAGCTTAACGGCCCGGGGAACACGGAATGAGCAGTTCTTC. Its translation is CASSLTARGTRNEQFF. The entire variable domain, with the rest obtained from reference TRBV7-3 and TRBJ2-1, is as follows: GAGVSQTPSNKVTEKGKYVELRCDPISGHTALYWYRQSLGQGPEFLIYFQGTGAADDSGLPNDRFFAVRPEGSVSTLKIQRTERGDSAVYLCASSLTARGTRNEQFFGPGTRLTVL.

This chain links TRBV11-2 with TRBJ1-6; 9 bases are shared with TRBD1. From germline, CDR1 is SGHAT and CDR2 FQNNGV. This CDR3 has 14 residues. V gave up 5 bases and J gave up 7 bases; unmatched junction bases: 3. For the CDR3, the DNA is TGTGCCAGCAGCGTCGACAGGGGGAATTCACCCCTCCACTTT. It yields the protein CASSVDRGNSPLHF.

The chain recombines TRBV19 with TRBJ2-5; 7 nucleotides agree with TRBD1. Germline lookup yields CDR1 LNHDA and CDR2 SQIVND (reference sequence). The length of the CDR3 is 17 residues. V lost 4 bases to trimming and J lost 2 bases; unmatched junction nucleotides: 13. The CDR3 loop reads CASSKRGGQANQETQYF. The CDR3 DNA sequence: TGTGCCAGTAGTAAGCGAGGAGGACAGGCTAATCAAGAGACCCAGTACTTC.

About this clone: The junction does not match germline at one end; this may be a read error. The chain employs TRBV11-3 and TRBJ2-5; D is perhaps TRBD2 (5 bases). The length of the CDR3 is 14 residues. The germline V gene encodes CDR1 SGHNT and CDR2 YENEEA. CDR3 in DNA: TGTGCCAGCAGCGGTGACCCACGGGGAGAGGCCCAGTACTTC. It yields the protein CASSGDPRGEAQYF.

The J gene is TRBJ2-2, the V gene TRBV10-2, with 9 bases lining up with TRBD2. The CDR3 spans 16 residues. V shed 6 bases and J 7 bases; nucleotides not matched to a gene: 12. CDR1 WSHSY and CDR2 SAAADI come from the germline V gene. CDR3 sequence: CASRPTSSGKFGELFF. Here the CDR3 DNA reads TGCGCCAGCAGACCCACCTCTAGCGGGAAATTCGGGGAGCTGTTTTTT.

The V and J genes are TRBV5-4 and TRBJ2-1; 7 bases agree with TRBD2. Per germline, CDR1 SGHNT and CDR2 YYREEE (reference sequence). The CDR3 extends over 15 amino acids. The V and J ends lost 0 bases and 5 bases, in that order; junction bases with no gene match: 5. The CDR3 loop reads CASSLDASGHNEQFF. The CDR3 DNA is TGTGCCAGCAGCTTGGACGCTAGCGGCCACAATGAGCAGTTCTTC. The whole variable domain, filled in from reference TRBV5-4 and TRBJ2-1, reads ETGVTQSPTHLIKTRGQQVTLRCSSQSGHNTVSWYQQALGQGPQFIFQYYREEENGRGNFPPRFSGLQFPNYSSELNVNALELDDSALYLCASSLDASGHNEQFFGPGTRLTVL.

This clone was seen only once. The chain is built from TRBV6-4 and TRBJ2-2; a weak D match, TRBD2 (5 bases). V lost 0 bases to trimming and J lost 1 base, with 6 bases between them. CDR3 size: 15 residues. Germline values: CDR1 MRHNA, CDR2 SNTAGT. CDR3 residues: CASSDSGLNTGELFF. The CDR3 DNA reads TGTGCCAGCAGTGACTCCGGACTGAACACCGGGGAGCTGTTTTTT.

The chain uses TRBV23-1 and TRBJ2-7; 8 bases are shared with TRBD1. TRBV23-1 is an ORF, with its function uncertain. The V gene end was trimmed by 11 bases and the J gene end by 2 bases; junction bases not matched to a gene: 8. CDR3 size: 13 residues. CDR3 region: CAGPGQEAYEQYF. The CDR3 DNA reads TGCGCCGGGCCGGGACAGGAGGCCTACGAGCAGTACTTC.

The chain carries TRBV27 and TRBJ1-2; a possible D gene is TRBD1 (5 bases). Germline V gives CDR1 MNHEY, CDR2 SMNVEV (reference sequence). V was clipped by 3 bases and J by 4 bases, with 12 bases between them. The CDR3 loop spans 14 amino acids. The CDR3 DNA is TGTGCCAGCAGTTTGCAGGGAACTCGCTATGGCTACACCTTC. It codes for CASSLQGTRYGYTF.

This chain links TRBV10-3 with TRBJ2-2, with TRBD2 as a possible D gene (7 bases). Trimming left V 0 bases short and J 6 bases short, with 14 bases between. The germline V gene has CDR1 ENHRY and CDR2 SYGVKD. The CDR3 has 16 residues. CDR3 sequence reads: CAISESEGGTSGELFF. Written as DNA, the CDR3 is TGTGCCATCAGTGAGTCCGAGGGGGGGACTTCCGGGGAGCTGTTTTTT.

This clone was observed once. V usage is TRBV11-2 and J usage is TRBJ1-1; D remains ambiguous. Germline CDR1 reads SGHAT; CDR2 reads FQNNGV. This CDR3 comprises 14 residues. Deletions cut 0 bases from V and 6 bases from J, with 11 bases between. In nucleotides, the CDR3 is TGTGCCAGCAGCTTAGATCCCACCCTCCCTGAAGCTTTCTTT. Amino acid sequence: CASSLDPTLPEAFF. Using reference TRBV11-2 and TRBJ1-1 for the parts outside the CDR3, the full variable domain is EAGVAQSPRYKIIEKRQSVAFWCNPISGHATLYWYQQILGQGPKLLIQFQNNGVVDDSQLPKDRFSAERLKGVDSTLKIQPAKLEDSAVYLCASSLDPTLPEAFFGQGTRLTVV.

The V gene is TRBV29-1, the J gene TRBJ1-3, with TRBD1 identical over 10 bases. CDR3 length: 13 residues. Per germline, CDR1 SQVTM and CDR2 ANQGSEA. J was trimmed by 5 bases and V by 5 bases; bases with no gene match: 3. Here the CDR3 reads CSVSGQGRNTIYF. The CDR3 bases are TGCAGCGTTTCGGGACAGGGGAGAAACACCATATATTTT.

CDR3 sequence reads: CATSLGGGGTEAFF. CDR3 DNA sequence: TGTGCCACTTCTCTCGGGGGGGGAGGTACTGAAGCTTTCTTT. The chain employs TRBV6-5 and TRBJ1-1, with D maybe TRBD1 (5 bases). The germline gives CDR1 MNHEY, CDR2 SVGAGI. The CDR3 totals 14 residues. V lost 10 bases, J lost 5 bases, and 20 bases lay in between.

The rearrangement links TRBV9 to TRBJ2-1; possible D gene TRBD2, 6 bases. Trimming took off 0 bases at V and 4 bases at J, with 17 bases between the two ends. The V gene's germline CDR1 is SGDLS and CDR2 YYNGEE. The CDR3 is 17 residues long. The CDR3 here is CASSVEGFAGYYNEQFF. DNA for the CDR3: TGTGCCAGCAGCGTAGAAGGTTTTGCGGGATATTACAATGAGCAGTTCTTC.

This clone appeared a few times. The chain combines TRBV19 with TRBJ2-1, with 10 bases fitting TRBD2. The CDR3 spans 18 residues. Per germline, CDR1 LNHDA and CDR2 SQIVND (reference sequence). After removal of 3 bases from V and 0 bases from J, the junction contained 8 bases not matched to a gene. This chain's CDR3 is CASSIRLAGRSSYNEQFF. The CDR3 DNA follows: TGTGCCAGTAGTATTCGACTAGCGGGTAGAAGCTCCTACAATGAGCAGTTCTTC.

This chain links TRBV6-5 with TRBJ2-3, with no clear D. This CDR3 is 13 amino acids long. Looked up from germline, CDR1 is MNHEY and CDR2 is SVGAGI. Trimming removed 8 bases at V and 3 bases at J, with 12 bases between. The DNA for the CDR3 is TGTGCCAGCCGGATTTTCCAGACAGATACGCAGTATTTT. Its protein is CASRIFQTDTQYF.

The chain combines TRBV2 with TRBJ2-7; a possible D gene is TRBD2 (5 bases). Trimming took off 7 bases at V and 1 base at J, with 11 bases between the two ends. This CDR3 region has 13 residues. Germline V gene sequence: CDR1 SNHLY, CDR2 FYNNEI. CDR3 bases: TGTGCCAGCACTTACGGGGTTTCCTACGAGCAGTACTTC. This encodes CASTYGVSYEQYF. Full variable domain (missing parts from reference TRBV2 and TRBJ2-7): EPEVTQTPSHQVTQMGQEVILRCVPISNHLYFYWYRQILGQKVEFLVSFYNNEISEKSEIFDDQFSVERPDGSNFTLKIRSTKLEDSAMYFCASTYGVSYEQYFGPGTRLTVT.

The rearrangement uses TRBV11-2 and TRBJ2-1, with 7 bases aligning to TRBD1. The V gene's germline CDR1 is SGHAT and CDR2 FQNNGV. Germline trimming cut 4 bases from V and 0 bases from J; bases unmatched to any gene: 6. The CDR3 sequence is 16 residues long. The CDR3 here is CASSSLTGSSYNEQFF. CDR3 nucleotides: TGTGCCAGCAGCTCTTTGACAGGGAGCTCCTACAATGAGCAGTTCTTC.

V is TRBV6-1 and J is TRBJ1-5; D not certain. The CDR3 totals 15 residues. Germline V gene data show CDR1 as MNHNS and CDR2 as SASEGT. The ends were cut back, 7 bases at V and 1 base at J, with 14 bases in the middle. The DNA of the CDR3 is TGTGCCAGCACCCTGATGAGAGGGAGCAATCAGCCCCAGCATTTT. Translation: CASTLMRGSNQPQHF.

The genes are TRBV5-1 and TRBJ2-2; D remains ambiguous. The germline CDR1 and CDR2 sequences are SGHRS and YFSETQ. The CDR3 extends over 15 amino acids. Trimming stripped 0 bases from V and 2 bases from J, with 8 bases between. The CDR3 sequence is CASSLEAGNTGELFF. CDR3 DNA: TGCGCCAGCAGCTTGGAAGCAGGCAACACCGGGGAGCTGTTTTTT.

The rearrangement joins TRBV27 to TRBJ1-3; D not resolved. V lost 6 bases, J lost 0 bases, and 9 bases lay in between. CDR3 length equals 14 residues. Looked up from germline, CDR1 is MNHEY and CDR2 is SMNVEV (reference sequence). CDR3 bases: TGTGCCAGCAGCTACGCGGGCTCTGGAAACACCATATATTTT. This gives the protein CASSYAGSGNTIYF.

The chain uses TRBV2 and TRBJ2-1; D gene ambiguous. There are 15 residues in the CDR3. CDR1 is SNHLY and CDR2 is FYNNEI in the germline V gene. The V end was cut by 2 bases, the J end by 0 bases, with 8 bases between. CDR3 region: CASSERGPSYNEQFF. CDR3 bases: TGTGCCAGCAGTGAACGCGGTCCCTCCTACAATGAGCAGTTCTTC.

This clone was found a few times. The chain recombines TRBV30 with TRBJ1-1, with TRBD1 as a possible D gene (5 bases). CDR3 length: 11 amino acids. Germline loops: CDR1 GTSNPN, CDR2 SVGIG (reference sequence). V lost 7 bases to trimming and J lost 6 bases, with 12 bases between them. The CDR3 DNA follows: TGTGCCTACTCAGGGATGGCTGAAGCTTTCTTT. Encoded protein: CAYSGMAEAFF.

V usage is TRBV7-7 and J usage is TRBJ2-1, with D unclear. Trimming shortened V by 4 bases and J by 6 bases, and 13 bases separated the two germline ends. Looked up from germline, CDR1 is SSHAT and CDR2 is FNYEAQ (reference sequence). The CDR3 consists of 14 residues. CDR3 nucleotides: TGTGCCAGCAGCTCAAGCGCGATGGGCAATGAGCAGTTCTTC. This encodes CASSSSAMGNEQFF.

This rearrangement joins TRBV7-9 to TRBJ2-7; 10 bases agree with TRBD2. Germline CDR1 reads SEHNR; CDR2 reads FQNEAQ (reference sequence). The CDR3 has 15 amino acids. J gave up 3 bases and V 5 bases, and 7 bases lay outside the gene matches. The CDR3 protein is CASSPRLAGVYEQYF. As DNA, the CDR3 is TGTGCCAGCAGCCCCCGGCTAGCGGGAGTCTACGAGCAGTACTTC.